This T cell receptor beta chain was sequenced during a study of OX40 agonist ivuxolimab in advanced cancers. Study-level background: Three partial responders included one hepatocellular carcinoma patient and two cutaneous melanoma patients.

Germline lookup yields CDR1 SGHNT and CDR2 YENEEA. The V gene end was trimmed by 1 base and the J gene end by 3 bases; junction bases not matched to a gene: 12. The CDR3 spans 18 residues. For this clone: Its antigen is still unknown.

Sampling times: baseline, cycle 4 day 1, cycle 7 day 1. TCRdb's copy holds only in-frame clones and misses some; the assay was immunoSEQ multiplex PCR. The sample shows roughly 150,000 clones, around 94% of them seen only once. Findings of the study overall: Expanded peripheral T cell antigen specificity was not determined. Both CD4+ and CD8+ T cell populations in blood had undergone clonal expansion by week 6 at 0.1 to 3.0 mg/kg.

The receptor's source is an adult with an advanced solid tumor such as melanoma, head and neck, liver or kidney cancer. The chain combines TRBV11-3 with TRBJ2-5; TRBD1 matches at 9 bases. Sequencing was performed on CD4+ or CD8+ T cells sorted from blood, taken in a trial of the OX40 agonist ivuxolimab. In nucleotides, the CDR3 is TGTGCCAGCAGCTTAGCGGTTCTTGGGACAGGGATGGAAGAGACCCAGTACTTC. Translation gives CASSLAVLGTGMEETQYF.